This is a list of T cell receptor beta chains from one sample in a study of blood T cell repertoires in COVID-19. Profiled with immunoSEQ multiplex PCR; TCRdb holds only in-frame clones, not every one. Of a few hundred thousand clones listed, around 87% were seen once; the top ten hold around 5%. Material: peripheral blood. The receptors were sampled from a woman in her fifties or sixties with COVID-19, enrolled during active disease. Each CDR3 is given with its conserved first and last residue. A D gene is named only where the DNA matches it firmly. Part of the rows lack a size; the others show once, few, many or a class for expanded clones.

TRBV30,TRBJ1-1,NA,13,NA,CAWSVRAGTEAFF,TGTGCCTGGAGTGTAAGGGCGGGCACTGAAGCTTTCTTT
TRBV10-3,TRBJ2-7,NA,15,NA,CAISGRRSRSYEQYF,TGTGCCATCAGTGGCAGACGGAGCCGCTCCTACGAGCAGTACTTC
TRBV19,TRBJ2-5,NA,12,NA,CASSGYQETQYF,TGTGCCAGTAGCGGTTACCAAGAGACCCAGTACTTC
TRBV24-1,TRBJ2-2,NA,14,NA,CATRQGTGTGELFF,TGTGCCACCAGACAGGGAACGGGAACCGGGGAGCTGTTTTTT
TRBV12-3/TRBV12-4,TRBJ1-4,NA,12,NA,CASSSRGEKLFF,TGTGCCAGCTCATCTCGAGGGGAAAAACTGTTTTTT
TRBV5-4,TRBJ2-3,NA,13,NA,CASSAASTDTQYF,TGTGCCAGCAGCGCGGCTAGCACAGATACGCAGTATTTT
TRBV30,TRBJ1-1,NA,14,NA,CAWSVPPHTVSAFF,TGTGCCTGGAGTGTACCCCCTCACACAGTTAGTGCTTTCTTT
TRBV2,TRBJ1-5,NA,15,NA,CASSVTTGSNQPQHF,TGTGCCAGCAGTGTCACTACAGGTAGCAATCAGCCCCAGCATTTT
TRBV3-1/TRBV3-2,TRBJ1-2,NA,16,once,CASSQAGGEKNYGYTF,TGTGCCAGCAGCCAAGCAGGTGGGGAGAAGAACTATGGCTACACCTTC
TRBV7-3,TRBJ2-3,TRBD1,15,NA,CASSLRVRGTDTQYF,TGTGCCAGCAGCTTAAGAGTCAGGGGGACAGATACGCAGTATTTT
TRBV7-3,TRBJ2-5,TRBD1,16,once,CASSVRDRGLGETQYF,TGTGCCAGCAGCGTCCGGGACAGGGGCCTAGGGGAGACCCAGTACTTC
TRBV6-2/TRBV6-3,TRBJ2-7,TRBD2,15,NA,CASSAGLADPGEQYF,TGTGCCAGCAGTGCGGGACTAGCGGACCCTGGGGAGCAGTACTTC
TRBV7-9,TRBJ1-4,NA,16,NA,CASSLDITTTNEKLFF,TGTGCCAGCAGCTTAGACATCACTACAACTAATGAAAAACTGTTTTTT
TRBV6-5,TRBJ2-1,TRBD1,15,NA,CASRGDRSSYNEQFF,TGTGCCAGCAGAGGGGACAGGAGCTCCTACAATGAGCAGTTCTTC
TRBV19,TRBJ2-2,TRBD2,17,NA,CASTHLAGGDDTGELFF,TGTGCCAGTACTCATCTAGCGGGAGGCGATGACACCGGGGAGCTGTTTTTT
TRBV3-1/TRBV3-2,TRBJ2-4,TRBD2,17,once,CASSQDLAGGPKNIQYF,TGTGCCAGCAGCCAAGACCTAGCGGGAGGTCCCAAAAACATTCAGTACTTC
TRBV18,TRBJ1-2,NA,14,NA,CASSPEKGVYGYTF,TGTGCCAGCTCACCAGAGAAGGGAGTCTATGGCTACACCTTC
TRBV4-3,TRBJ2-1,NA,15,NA,CASSQDEGAQNEQFF,TGCGCCAGCAGCCAAGACGAAGGGGCCCAAAATGAGCAGTTCTTC